One TCR beta chain is described in this entry. Urothelial carcinoma affected the patients, and it was locally advanced or metastatic. Only in-frame clones appear in the TCRdb table, and some are missing; sequencing was by immunoSEQ multiplex PCR. The repertoire has roughly 100,000 clones, around 85% of them found once; the top ten carry roughly 2.2%. The sample comes from a study of PD-L1 blockade in urothelial cancer. With 6 bases removed from V and 2 bases from J, the gap between germline ends came to 13 bases. The CDR3 contains 14 residues. Germline CDR1 is MNHEY and CDR2 is SMNVEV (reference sequence).

Sequenced material: PBMCs, taken around atezolizumab (anti-PD-L1) treatment. This receptor was identified in a man aged 50 to 60 with urothelial cancer. J is TRBJ1-2 and V is TRBV27; possible D gene TRBD1, 5 bases. The CDR3 protein is CASRNGRTNYGYTF. CDR3 nucleotides: TGTGCCAGCAGAAACGGACGGACAAACTATGGCTACACCTTC.